Listed below are T cell receptor beta chains from one sample, sequenced in a study of blood T cell repertoires in COVID-19. Using immunoSEQ multiplex PCR, the repertoire was profiled, and TCRdb retains in-frame clones only, with some absent. Found here are 150,000 to 200,000 clones, around 84% of them singletons; the top ten hold around 15%. Sequenced input: peripheral blood. Source of these receptors: a man aged 30-40 years with active or convalescent COVID-19. Each CDR3 is given with its conserved first and last residue. Each record gives: J gene, V gene, CDR3 protein.

>TRBJ2-5|TRBV11-3
CASSLVIASGDETQYF
>TRBJ2-3|TRBV24-1
CATSEGGFAGDPDTQYF
>TRBJ2-5|TRBV30
CAWDRGSQETQYF
>TRBJ2-5|TRBV11-2
CASSLYRGKTQYF
>TRBJ1-4|TRBV7-6
CASSQTGGQGEKLFF
>TRBJ2-5|TRBV19
CASSIMGTRKETQYF
>TRBJ2-1|TRBV27
CASSWSGNGEQFF
>TRBJ1-1|TRBV25-1
CASSRGSTAFF
>TRBJ2-3|TRBV7-6
CASSLVSSEGKRGNTQYF
>TRBJ1-4|TRBV7-9
CASSLPGQGATNEKLFF
>TRBJ2-3|TRBV19
CASSTGLAGVADTQYF
>TRBJ1-4|TRBV30
CAGYGRIATNEKLFF
>TRBJ1-1|TRBV7-9
CASSFKPNTEAFF
>TRBJ2-1|TRBV7-2
CASSPGQRNEQFF
>TRBJ1-2|TRBV6-5
CASIGEQYLGYTF
>TRBJ1-3|TRBV4-1
CASSQGGLSGNTIYF
>TRBJ2-4|TRBV3-1/TRBV3-2
CASSQVSGGNIQYF
>TRBJ2-3|TRBV10-3
CAISNEGQVTDTQYF
>TRBJ1-1|TRBV27
CASRTPGGALNTEAFF
>TRBJ1-5|TRBV19
CASSYDRAQPQHF
>TRBJ1-5|TRBV27
CASSFLRGGNQPQHF
>TRBJ2-6|TRBV23-1
CASVTTSGANVLTF
>TRBJ1-6|TRBV19
CASSERTGNNSPLHF
>TRBJ2-2|TRBV19
CASSPGTSGVSNTGELFF
>TRBJ2-6|TRBV19
CASSPGQGADVLTF
>TRBJ1-5|TRBV6-6
CASSYHGGQPQHF
>TRBJ2-5|TRBV5-1
CASSIGTGGSETQYF
>TRBJ1-5|TRBV28
CASNHRQASNQPQHF